This TCR beta chain is drawn from a study of human T cells and chemical hapten exposure. In the study overall: 2% DPC applied to a 2 cm by 2 cm arm area sensitized donors. Women made up most patients, who had alopecia areata, totalis or universalis. Study observations and caveats: Versus controls, expanded TCRs had significantly more large CDR3 similarity clusters.

Time point given: patch test 1, 2 weeks after DPC sensitization. Treatment in this sample: therapeutic diphenylcyclopropenone sensitization with weekly scalp DPC. Donors were 18 to 70-year-old alopecia patients suitable for DPC. TCRdb processed the RACE reads anew with MiXCR; each CDR3 protein has one entry. This sample yields over 85,000 distinct CDR3 sequences, of which around 12% are seen a single time; approximately 2% belongs to the top ten. As for this clonotype: The antigen remains undetermined.

V was shortened by 4 bases and J by 7 bases, with 5 bases between the two germline ends. Germline CDR1 MNHEY, CDR2 SVGEGT. The CDR3 is 11 amino acids. The chain employs TRBV6-2 or TRBV6-3 and TRBJ2-1; D is unclear. The sequence was obtained from a woman aged 40-49 years with alopecia areata. Some clones in this sample may be carry-over from other donors' samples. This specimen consisted of whole blood, obtained in connection with sensitization to the hapten diphenylcyclopropenone (DPC). The CDR3 reads CASSLDNEQFF. In nucleotides, the CDR3 is TGTGCCAGCAGTTTGGATAATGAGCAGTTCTTC.